This T cell receptor (beta chain) was identified during a study of blood T cells in healthy people across ages. V shed 1 base and J shed 4 bases, with 13 bases lying between them. The CDR3 covers 15 residues. Germline V gene lookup returns CDR1 LGHDT and CDR2 YNNKEL (reference sequence). Study results and limitations: PBMC samples, being unsorted, prevented any conclusive comparison of naive and antigen-experienced cells. Both higher diversity and more naive CD4+ cells marked long-lived donors when set against aged donors.

PCR was performed a second time for about 7 to 11 cycles using a sample-barcoded 5' primer and a J-beta primer mix. TCRdb fed the 5' RACE reads into MiXCR, producing one record per CDR3 protein. The sample has 650,000 to 800,000 distinct CDR3 sequences, roughly 44% seen once. As to this clonotype: Its specificity is unknown.

J is TRBJ2-5 and V is TRBV3-1; D unresolved. The sequencing input was blood. This clonotype originated in a man aged 55 to 69 in good health. Written as DNA, the CDR3 is TGTGCCAGCAGCCAAGGGGCTCAGAACCGAGAGACCCAGTACTTC. Protein product: CASSQGAQNRETQYF.